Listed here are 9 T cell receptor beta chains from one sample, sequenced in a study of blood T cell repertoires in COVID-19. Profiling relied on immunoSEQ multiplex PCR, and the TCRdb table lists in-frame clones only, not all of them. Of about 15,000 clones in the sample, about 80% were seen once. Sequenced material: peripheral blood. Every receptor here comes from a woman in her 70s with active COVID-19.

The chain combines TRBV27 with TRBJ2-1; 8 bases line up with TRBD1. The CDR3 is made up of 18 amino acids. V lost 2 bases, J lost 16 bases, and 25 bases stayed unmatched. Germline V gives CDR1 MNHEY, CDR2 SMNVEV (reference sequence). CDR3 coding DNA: TGTGCCAGCAGTTTAGTTCGTGGGACAGGTCCTACCGGGACACCTTTTTTCTTC. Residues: CASSLVRGTGPTGTPFFF.

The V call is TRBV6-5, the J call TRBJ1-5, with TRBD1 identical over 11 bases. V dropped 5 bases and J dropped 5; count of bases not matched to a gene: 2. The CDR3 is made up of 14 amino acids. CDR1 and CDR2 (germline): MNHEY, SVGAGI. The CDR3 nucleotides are TGTGCCAGCAGTATGGACAGGGGGCATCAGCCCCAGCATTTT. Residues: CASSMDRGHQPQHF.

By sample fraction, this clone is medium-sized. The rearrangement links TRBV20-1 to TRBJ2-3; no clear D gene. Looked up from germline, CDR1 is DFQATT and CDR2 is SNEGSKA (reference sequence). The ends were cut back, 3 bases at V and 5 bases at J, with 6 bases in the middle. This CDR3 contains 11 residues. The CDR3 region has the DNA TGCAGTGCTAGGAGTGGAGATACGCAGTATTTT. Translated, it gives CSARSGDTQYF.

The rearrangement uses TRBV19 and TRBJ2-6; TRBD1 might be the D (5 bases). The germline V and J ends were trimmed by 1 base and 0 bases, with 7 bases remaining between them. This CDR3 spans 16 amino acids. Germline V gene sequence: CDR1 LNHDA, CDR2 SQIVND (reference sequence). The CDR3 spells CASSIGQGSGANVLTF. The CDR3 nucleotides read TGTGCCAGTAGTATAGGCCAGGGCTCTGGGGCCAACGTCCTGACTTTC.

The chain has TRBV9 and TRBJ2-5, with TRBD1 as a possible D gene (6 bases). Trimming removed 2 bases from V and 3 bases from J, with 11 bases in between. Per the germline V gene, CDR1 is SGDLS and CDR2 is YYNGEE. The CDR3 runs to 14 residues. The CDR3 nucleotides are TGTGCCAGCAGCGTTGGGGCAGGGGAAGAGACCCAGTACTTC. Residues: CASSVGAGEETQYF.

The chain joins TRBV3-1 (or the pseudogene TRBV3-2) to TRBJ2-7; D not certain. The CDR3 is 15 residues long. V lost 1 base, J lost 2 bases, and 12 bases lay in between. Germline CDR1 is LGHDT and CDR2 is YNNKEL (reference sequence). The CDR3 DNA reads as TGTGCCAGCAGCCAAGCATTACGAGCAACCTACGAGCAGTACTTC. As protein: CASSQALRATYEQYF.

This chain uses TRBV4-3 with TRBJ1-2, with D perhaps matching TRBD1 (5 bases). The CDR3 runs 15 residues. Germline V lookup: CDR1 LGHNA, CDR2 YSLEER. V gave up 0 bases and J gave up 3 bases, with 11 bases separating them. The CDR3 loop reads CASSQDAGGDYGYTF. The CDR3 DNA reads TGCGCCAGCAGCCAAGATGCGGGGGGGGACTATGGCTACACCTTC.

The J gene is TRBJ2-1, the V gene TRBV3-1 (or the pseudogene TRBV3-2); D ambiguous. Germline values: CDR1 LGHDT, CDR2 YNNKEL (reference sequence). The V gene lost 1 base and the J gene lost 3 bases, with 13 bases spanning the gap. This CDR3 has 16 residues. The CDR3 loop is CASSQVALPDYNEQFF. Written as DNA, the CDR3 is TGTGCCAGCAGCCAAGTCGCGTTGCCCGACTACAATGAGCAGTTCTTC.

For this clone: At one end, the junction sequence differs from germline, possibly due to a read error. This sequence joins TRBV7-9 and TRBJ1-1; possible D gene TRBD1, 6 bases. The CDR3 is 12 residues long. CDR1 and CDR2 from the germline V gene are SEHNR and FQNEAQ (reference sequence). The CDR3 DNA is TGTGCCAGCAGCTTAGTTGAGGGGGTATGGATCTTT. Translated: CASSLVEGVWIF.